This T cell receptor (beta chain) was identified during a study of blood T cell repertoires in COVID-19. Study-level information: Specimens from acute and convalescent COVID-19 originated in the United States, Italy and Spain.

In the original workflow: Quantification of nucleated cells was approximated via reference gene primer amplification. Generated by immunoSEQ multiplex PCR, the TCRdb table keeps only in-frame clones and is missing some. V, J and clone size are those of that table, while D and trimming were read from the DNA. Here the sample spans more than 300,000 clones, approximately 87% being singletons. Germline V lookup: CDR1 MNHEY, CDR2 SVGAGI. The CDR3 spans 15 residues. Deletions cut 7 bases from V and 0 bases from J, with 10 bases between. The rearrangement joins TRBV6-5 to TRBJ2-6; tentative D call: TRBD1 (5 bases). The sample comprised peripheral blood. This clonotype was obtained from a woman aged 45-59 years with COVID-19, enrolled during active disease. CDR3 coding DNA: TGTGCCAGCAAGACAGTGAGCTCTGGGGCCAACGTCCTGACTTTC. Its protein product is CASKTVSSGANVLTF.